In this sample, the clone carrying this TCR beta chain turned up many times. This sample is drawn from a study of T cells in Graves' hyperthyroidism and ophthalmopathy. TCR beta CDR3 region amplification was performed from RNA transcripts. HTBI primers were the set used in a first-round RT-PCR of the TCR CDR3. A single record per CDR3 protein comes from TCRdb applying MiXCR to the multiplex PCR reads. The sample includes roughly 300,000 distinct CDR3 sequences, 25% of them seen just once. The V gene's germline CDR1 is MNHEY and CDR2 SVGAGI. The V and J ends lost 2 bases and 1 base, in that order; junction bases with no gene match: 11. This CDR3 is 17 amino acids long. Based on clinical symptoms, serum thyroxine and TRAb, thyroid ultrasound and orbital computed tomography, diagnoses were reached. Cells are PBMCs isolated from roughly 9.2 ml of fresh blood.

The chain joins TRBV6-5 to TRBJ2-7; 7 nucleotides agree with TRBD1. The origin of this receptor is a man in his forties or fifties with Graves' hyperthyroidism that later progressed to Graves' ophthalmopathy. The sequenced sample consisted of blood. The CDR3, as DNA: TGTGCCAGCAGTTACCCGCTTCCCCAGGGGGTATCCTACGAGCAGTACTTC. It yields the protein CASSYPLPQGVSYEQYF.